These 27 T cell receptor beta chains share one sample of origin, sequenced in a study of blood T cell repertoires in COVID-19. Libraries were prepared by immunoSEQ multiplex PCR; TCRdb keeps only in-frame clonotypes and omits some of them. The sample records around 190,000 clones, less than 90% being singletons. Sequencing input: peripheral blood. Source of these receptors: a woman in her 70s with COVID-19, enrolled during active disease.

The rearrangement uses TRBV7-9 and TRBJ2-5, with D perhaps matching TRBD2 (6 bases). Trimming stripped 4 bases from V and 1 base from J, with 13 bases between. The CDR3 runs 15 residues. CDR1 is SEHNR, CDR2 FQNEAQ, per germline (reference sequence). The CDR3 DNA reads TGTGCCAGCAGCTCGGAGGGAATCCTCCAAGAGACCCAGTACTTC. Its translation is CASSSEGILQETQYF.

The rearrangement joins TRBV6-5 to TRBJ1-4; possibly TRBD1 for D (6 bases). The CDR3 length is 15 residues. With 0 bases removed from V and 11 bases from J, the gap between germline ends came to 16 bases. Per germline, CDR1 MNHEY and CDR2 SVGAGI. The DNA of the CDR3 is TGTGCCAGCAGTTACTCATCGGGGGGACAATGGAAACTGTTTTTT. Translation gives CASSYSSGGQWKLFF.

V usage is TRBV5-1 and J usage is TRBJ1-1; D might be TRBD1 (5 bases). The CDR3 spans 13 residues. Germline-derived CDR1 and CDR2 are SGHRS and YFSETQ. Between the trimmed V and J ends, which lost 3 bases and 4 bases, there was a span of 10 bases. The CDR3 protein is CASSWGGFTEAFF. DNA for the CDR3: TGCGCCAGCAGCTGGGGGGGTTTCACTGAAGCTTTCTTT.

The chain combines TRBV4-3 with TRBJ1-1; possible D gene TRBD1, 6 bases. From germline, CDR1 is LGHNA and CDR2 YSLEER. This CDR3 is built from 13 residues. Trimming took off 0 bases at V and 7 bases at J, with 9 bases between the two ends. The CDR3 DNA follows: TGCGCCAGCAGCCAAGACAGGGGCCATGAAGCTTTCTTT. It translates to CASSQDRGHEAFF.

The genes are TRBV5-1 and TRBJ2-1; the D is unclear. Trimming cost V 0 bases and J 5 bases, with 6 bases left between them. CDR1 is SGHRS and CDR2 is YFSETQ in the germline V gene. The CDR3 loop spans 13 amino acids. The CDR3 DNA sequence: TGCGCCAGCAGCTTGGGGGCAAACAATGAGCAGTTCTTC. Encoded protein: CASSLGANNEQFF.

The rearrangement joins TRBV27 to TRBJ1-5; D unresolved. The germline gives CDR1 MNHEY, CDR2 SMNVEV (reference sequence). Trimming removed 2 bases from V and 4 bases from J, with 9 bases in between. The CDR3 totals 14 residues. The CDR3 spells CASSLGGNNQPQHF. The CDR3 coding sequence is TGTGCCAGCAGTTTAGGAGGAAATAATCAGCCCCAGCATTTT.

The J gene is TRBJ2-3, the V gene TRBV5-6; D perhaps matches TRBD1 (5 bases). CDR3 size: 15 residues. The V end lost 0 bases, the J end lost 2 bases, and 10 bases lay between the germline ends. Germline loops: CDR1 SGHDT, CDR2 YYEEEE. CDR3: CASSLGGYFTDTQYF. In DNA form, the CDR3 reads TGTGCCAGCAGCTTGGGGGGCTACTTCACAGATACGCAGTATTTT.

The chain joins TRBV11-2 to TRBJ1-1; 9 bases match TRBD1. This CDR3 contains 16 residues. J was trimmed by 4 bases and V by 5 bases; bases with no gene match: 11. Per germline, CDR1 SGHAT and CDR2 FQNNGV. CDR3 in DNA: TGTGCCAGCAGCGACCCCGGGACAGGGATTGGCACTGAAGCTTTCTTT. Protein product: CASSDPGTGIGTEAFF.

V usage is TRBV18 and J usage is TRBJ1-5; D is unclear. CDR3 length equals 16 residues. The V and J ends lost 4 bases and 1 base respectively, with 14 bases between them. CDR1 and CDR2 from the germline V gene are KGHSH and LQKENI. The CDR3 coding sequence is TGTGCCAGCTCACAGAATCTACTCGAGAGCAATCAGCCCCAGCATTTT. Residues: CASSQNLLESNQPQHF.

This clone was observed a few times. The CDR3 is CASSQEGYSNYGYTF. CDR3 DNA sequence: TGCGCCAGCAGCCAGGAGGGTTACTCTAACTATGGCTACACCTTC. The chain links TRBV4-3 to TRBJ1-2; D gene unclear. In germline, CDR1 is LGHNA, CDR2 YSLEER. Trimming took 3 bases from V and 0 from J, leaving 11 bases between them. CDR3 length: 15 amino acids.

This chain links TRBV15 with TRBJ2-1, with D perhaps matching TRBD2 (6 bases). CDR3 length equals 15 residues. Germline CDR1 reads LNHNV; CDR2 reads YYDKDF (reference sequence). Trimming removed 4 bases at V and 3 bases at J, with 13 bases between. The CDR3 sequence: CATSNIAEDYNEQFF. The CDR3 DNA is TGTGCCACCAGCAATATAGCGGAGGACTACAATGAGCAGTTCTTC.

Here the CDR3 reads CASSETGGFETQYF. The CDR3 DNA sequence: TGTGCCAGCAGTGAAACCGGCGGGTTTGAGACCCAGTACTTC. The chain has TRBV2 and TRBJ2-5, with D possibly being TRBD2 (5 bases). The V gene lost 2 bases and the J gene lost 5 bases, with 12 bases spanning the gap. This CDR3 spans 14 amino acids. Germline V CDR1 and CDR2: SNHLY, FYNNEI.

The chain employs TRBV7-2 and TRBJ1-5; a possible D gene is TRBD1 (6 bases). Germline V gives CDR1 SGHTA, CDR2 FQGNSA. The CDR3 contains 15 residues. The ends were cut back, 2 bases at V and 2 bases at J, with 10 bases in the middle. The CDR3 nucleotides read TGTGCCAGCAGCTTACAGGGGCCTGGCAATCAGCCCCAGCATTTT. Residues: CASSLQGPGNQPQHF.

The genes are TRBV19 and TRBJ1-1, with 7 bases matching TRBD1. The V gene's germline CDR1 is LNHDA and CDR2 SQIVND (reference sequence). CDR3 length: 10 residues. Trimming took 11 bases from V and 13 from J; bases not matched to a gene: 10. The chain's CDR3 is CAVRGLSVFF. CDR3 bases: TGTGCCGTAAGGGGGCTGAGCGTTTTCTTT. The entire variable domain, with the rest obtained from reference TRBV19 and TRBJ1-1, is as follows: DGGITQSPKYLFRKEGQNVTLSCEQNLNHDAMYWYRQDPGQGLRLIYYSQIVNDFQKGDIAEGYSVSREKKESFPLTVTSAQKNPTAFYLCAVRGLSVFFGQGTRLTVV.

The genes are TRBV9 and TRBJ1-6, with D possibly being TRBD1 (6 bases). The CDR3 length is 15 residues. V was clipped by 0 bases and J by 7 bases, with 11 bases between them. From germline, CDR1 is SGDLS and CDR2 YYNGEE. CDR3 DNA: TGTGCCAGCAGCGTAGAAGGGGGTATGAATTCACCCCTCCACTTT. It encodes CASSVEGGMNSPLHF.

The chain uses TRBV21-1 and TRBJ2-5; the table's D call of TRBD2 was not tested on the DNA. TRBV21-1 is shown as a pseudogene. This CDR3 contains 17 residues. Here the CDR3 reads CASSKSLAGLFQETQYF. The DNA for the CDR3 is TGTGCCAGCAGCAAATCCCTAGCGGGACTATTCCAAGAGACCCAGTACTTC.

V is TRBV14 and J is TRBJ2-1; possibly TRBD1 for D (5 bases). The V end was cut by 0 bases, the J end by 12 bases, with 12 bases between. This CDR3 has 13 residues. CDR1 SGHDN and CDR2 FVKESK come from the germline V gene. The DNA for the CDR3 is TGTGCCAGCAGCCAAGAGTATTTTAGGGGGCAGTTCTTC. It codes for CASSQEYFRGQFF.

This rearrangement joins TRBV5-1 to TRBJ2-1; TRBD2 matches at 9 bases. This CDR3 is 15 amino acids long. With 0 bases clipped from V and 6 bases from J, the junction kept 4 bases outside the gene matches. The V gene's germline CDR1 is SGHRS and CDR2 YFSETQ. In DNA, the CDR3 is TGCGCCAGCAGCTTGGGGGCTAGCGGGATCAATGAGCAGTTCTTC. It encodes CASSLGASGINEQFF. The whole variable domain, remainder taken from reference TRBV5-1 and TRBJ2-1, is KAGVTQTPRYLIKTRGQQVTLSCSPISGHRSVSWYQQTPGQGLQFLFEYFSETQRNKGNFPGRFSGRQFSNSRSEMNVSTLELGDSALYLCASSLGASGINEQFFGPGTRLTVL.

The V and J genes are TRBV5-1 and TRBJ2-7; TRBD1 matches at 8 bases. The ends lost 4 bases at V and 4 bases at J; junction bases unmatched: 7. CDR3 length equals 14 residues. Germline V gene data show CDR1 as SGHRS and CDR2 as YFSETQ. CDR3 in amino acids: CASSAQGTGYEQYF. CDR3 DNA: TGCGCCAGCAGCGCTCAGGGGACAGGTTACGAGCAGTACTTC.

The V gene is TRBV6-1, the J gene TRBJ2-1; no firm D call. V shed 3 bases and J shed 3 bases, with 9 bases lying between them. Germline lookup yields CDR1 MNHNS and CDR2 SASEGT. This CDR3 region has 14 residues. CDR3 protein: CASSEQGGYNEQFF. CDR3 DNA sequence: TGTGCCAGCAGTGAGCAAGGCGGCTACAATGAGCAGTTCTTC.

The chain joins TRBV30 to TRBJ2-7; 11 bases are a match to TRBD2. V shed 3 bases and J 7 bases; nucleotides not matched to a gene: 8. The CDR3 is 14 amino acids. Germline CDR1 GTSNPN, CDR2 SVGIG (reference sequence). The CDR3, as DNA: TGTGCCTGGAGGGTAGCGGGAGGGGATTTGGAGCAGTACTTC. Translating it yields CAWRVAGGDLEQYF.

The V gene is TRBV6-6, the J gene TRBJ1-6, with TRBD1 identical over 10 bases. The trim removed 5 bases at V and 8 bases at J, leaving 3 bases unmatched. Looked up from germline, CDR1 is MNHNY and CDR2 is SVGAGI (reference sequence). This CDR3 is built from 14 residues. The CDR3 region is CASSGGQGYSPLHF. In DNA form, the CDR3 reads TGTGCCAGCAGTGGGGGACAGGGGTATTCACCCCTCCACTTT.

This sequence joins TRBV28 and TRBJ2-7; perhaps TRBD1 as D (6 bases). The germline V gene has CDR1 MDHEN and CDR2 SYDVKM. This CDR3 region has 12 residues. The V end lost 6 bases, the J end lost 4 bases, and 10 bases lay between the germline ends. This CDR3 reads CASRGAVYEQYF. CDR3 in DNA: TGTGCCAGCAGGGGGGCCGTGTACGAGCAGTACTTC.

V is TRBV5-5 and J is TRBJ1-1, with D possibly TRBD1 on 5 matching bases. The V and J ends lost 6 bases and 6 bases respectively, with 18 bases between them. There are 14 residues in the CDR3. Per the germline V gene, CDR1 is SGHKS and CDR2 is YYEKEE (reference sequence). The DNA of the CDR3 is TGTGCCAGCATAGCCGAGATGGGACTCCCTGAAGCTTTCTTT. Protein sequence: CASIAEMGLPEAFF.

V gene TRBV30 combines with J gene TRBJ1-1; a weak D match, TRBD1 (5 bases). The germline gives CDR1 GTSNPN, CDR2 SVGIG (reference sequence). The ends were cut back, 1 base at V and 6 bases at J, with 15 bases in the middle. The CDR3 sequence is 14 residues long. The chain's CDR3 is CAWSGGRVTAEAFF. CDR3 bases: TGTGCCTGGAGTGGGGGCAGGGTGACGGCTGAAGCTTTCTTT.

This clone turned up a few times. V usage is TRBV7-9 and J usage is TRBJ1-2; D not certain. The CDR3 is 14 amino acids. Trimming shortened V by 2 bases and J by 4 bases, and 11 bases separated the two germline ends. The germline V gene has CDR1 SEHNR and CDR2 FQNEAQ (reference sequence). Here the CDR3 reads CASSLRGQGYGYTF. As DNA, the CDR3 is TGTGCCAGCAGCTTACGCGGGCAAGGCTATGGCTACACCTTC.

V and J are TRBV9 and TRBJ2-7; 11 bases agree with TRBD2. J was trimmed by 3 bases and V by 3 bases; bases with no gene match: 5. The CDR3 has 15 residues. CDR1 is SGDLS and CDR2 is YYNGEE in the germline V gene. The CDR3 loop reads CASSATGLADYEQYF. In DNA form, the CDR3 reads TGTGCCAGCAGCGCGACGGGACTAGCGGACTACGAGCAGTACTTC.